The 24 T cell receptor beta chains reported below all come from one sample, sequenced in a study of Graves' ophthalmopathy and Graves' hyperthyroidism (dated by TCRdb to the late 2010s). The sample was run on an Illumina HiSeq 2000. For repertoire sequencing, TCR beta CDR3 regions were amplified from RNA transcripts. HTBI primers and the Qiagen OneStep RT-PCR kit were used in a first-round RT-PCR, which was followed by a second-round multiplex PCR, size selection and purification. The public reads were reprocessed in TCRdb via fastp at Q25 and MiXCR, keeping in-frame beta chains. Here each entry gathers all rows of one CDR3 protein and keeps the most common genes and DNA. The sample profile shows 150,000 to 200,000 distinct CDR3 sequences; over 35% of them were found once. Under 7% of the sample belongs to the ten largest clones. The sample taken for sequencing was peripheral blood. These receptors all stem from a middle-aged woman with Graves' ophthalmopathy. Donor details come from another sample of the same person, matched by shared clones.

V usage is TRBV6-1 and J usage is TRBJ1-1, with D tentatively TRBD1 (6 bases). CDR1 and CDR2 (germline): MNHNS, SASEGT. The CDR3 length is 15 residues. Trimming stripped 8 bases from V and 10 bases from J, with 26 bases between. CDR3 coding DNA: TGTGCCAGCTTCGAAACGGGGGGGCGCGGAATTCGAGCTTTCTTT. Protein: CASFETGGRGIRAFF.

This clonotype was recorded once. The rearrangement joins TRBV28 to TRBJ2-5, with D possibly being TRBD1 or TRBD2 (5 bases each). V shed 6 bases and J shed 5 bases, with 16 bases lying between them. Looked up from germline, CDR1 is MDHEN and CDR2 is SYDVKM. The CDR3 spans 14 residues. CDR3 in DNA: TGTGCCAGCAGCCCCGGGACGCCGAGGGAGACCCAGTACTTC. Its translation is CASSPGTPRETQYF.

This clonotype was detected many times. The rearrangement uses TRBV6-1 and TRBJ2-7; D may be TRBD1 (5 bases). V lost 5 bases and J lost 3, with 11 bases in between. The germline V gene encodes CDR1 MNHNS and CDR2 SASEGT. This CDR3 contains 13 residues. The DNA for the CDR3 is TGTGCCAGCAGTAAACACGACAGCTACGAGCAGTACTTC. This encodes CASSKHDSYEQYF.

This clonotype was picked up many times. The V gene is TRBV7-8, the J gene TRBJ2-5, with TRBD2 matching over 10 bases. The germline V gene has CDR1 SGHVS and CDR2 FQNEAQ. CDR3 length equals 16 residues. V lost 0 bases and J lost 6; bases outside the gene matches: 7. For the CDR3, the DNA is TGTGCCAGCAGCTTAGCTAGCGGGGGGCTGAGAAAGACCCAGTACTTC. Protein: CASSLASGGLRKTQYF. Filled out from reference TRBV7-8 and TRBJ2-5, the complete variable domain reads GAGVSQSPRYKVAKRGQDVALRCDPISGHVSLFWYQQALGQGPEFLTYFQNEAQLDKSGLPSDRFFAERPEGSVSTLKIQRTQQEDSAVYLCASSLASGGLRKTQYFGPGTRLLVL.

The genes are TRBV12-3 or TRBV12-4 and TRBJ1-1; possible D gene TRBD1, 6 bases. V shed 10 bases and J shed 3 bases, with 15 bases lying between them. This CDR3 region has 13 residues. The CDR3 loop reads CANTRGLDTEAFF. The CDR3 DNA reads TGTGCCAACACCCGGGGGCTGGACACTGAAGCTTTCTTT.

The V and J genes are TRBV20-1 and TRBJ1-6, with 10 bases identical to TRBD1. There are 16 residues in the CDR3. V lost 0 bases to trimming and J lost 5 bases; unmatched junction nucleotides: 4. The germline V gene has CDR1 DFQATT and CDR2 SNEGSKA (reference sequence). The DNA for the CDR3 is TGCAGTGCTAGAGAGTGGGACAGGGGCCATAATTCACCCCTCCACTTT. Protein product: CSAREWDRGHNSPLHF.

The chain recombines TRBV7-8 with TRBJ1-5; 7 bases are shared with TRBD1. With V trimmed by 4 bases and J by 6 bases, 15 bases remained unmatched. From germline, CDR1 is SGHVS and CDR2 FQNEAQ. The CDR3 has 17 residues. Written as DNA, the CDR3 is TGTGCCAGCAGCTCCCTATTACCGTGGCAGGGGGGTCAGCCCCAGCATTTT. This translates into CASSSLLPWQGGQPQHF.

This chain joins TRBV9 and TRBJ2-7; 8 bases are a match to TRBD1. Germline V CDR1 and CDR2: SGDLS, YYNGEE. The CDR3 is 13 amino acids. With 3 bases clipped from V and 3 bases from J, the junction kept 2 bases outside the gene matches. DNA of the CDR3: TGTGCCAGCAGCGGGGACAGGTTCTACGAGCAGTACTTC. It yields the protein CASSGDRFYEQYF.

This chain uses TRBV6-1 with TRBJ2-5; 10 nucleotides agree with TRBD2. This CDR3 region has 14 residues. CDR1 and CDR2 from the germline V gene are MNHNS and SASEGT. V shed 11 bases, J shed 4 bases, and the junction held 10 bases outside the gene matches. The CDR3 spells CAGTLAGDIETQYF. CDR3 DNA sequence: TGTGCCGGTACCCTAGCGGGAGATATAGAGACCCAGTACTTC.

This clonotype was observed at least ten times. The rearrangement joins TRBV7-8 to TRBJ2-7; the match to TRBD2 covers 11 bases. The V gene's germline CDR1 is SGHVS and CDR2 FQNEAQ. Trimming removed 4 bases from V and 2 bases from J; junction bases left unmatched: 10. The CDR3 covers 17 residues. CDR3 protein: CASSSRVLAGGTYEQYF. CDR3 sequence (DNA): TGTGCCAGCAGCTCGAGAGTGCTAGCGGGGGGAACCTACGAGCAGTACTTC. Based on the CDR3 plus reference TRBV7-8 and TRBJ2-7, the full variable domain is GAGVSQSPRYKVAKRGQDVALRCDPISGHVSLFWYQQALGQGPEFLTYFQNEAQLDKSGLPSDRFFAERPEGSVSTLKIQRTQQEDSAVYLCASSSRVLAGGTYEQYFGPGTRLTVT.

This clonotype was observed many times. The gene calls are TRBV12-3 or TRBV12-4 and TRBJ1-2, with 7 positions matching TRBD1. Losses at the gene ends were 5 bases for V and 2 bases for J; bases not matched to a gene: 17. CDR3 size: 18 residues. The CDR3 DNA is TGTGCCAGCAGTGGGAGGCCAGGGGGGCTCCTGGTGAACTATGGCTACACCTTC. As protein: CASSGRPGGLLVNYGYTF.

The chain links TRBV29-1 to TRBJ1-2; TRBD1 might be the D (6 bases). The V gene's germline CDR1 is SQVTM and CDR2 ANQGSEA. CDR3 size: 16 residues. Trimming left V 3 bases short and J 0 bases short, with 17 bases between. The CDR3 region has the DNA TGCAGCGTTGATGAAGGTCCAGGGGCCACTAACTATGGCTACACCTTC. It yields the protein CSVDEGPGATNYGYTF.

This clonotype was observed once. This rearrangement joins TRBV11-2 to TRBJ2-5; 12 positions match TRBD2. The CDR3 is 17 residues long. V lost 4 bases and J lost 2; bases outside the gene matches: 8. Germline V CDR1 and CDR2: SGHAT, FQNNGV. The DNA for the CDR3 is TGTGCCAGCAGCTCGGGGATACTAGCGGGGGGTCAAGAGACCCAGTACTTC. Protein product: CASSSGILAGGQETQYF.

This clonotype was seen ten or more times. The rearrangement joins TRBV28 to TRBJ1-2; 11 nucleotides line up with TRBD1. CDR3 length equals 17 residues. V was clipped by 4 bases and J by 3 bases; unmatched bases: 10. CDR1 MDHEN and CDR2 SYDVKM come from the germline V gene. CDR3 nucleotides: TGTGCCAGCAGTTACACCCCAAGGACAGGGGGCGACTATGGCTACACCTTC. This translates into CASSYTPRTGGDYGYTF.

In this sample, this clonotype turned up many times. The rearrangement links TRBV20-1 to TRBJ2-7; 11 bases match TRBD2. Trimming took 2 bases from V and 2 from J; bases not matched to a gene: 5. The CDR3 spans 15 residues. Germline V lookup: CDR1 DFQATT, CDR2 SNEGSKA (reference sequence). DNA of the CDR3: TGCAGTGCTAGATGGACTAGCGGGTGGACCTACGAGCAGTACTTC. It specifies CSARWTSGWTYEQYF.

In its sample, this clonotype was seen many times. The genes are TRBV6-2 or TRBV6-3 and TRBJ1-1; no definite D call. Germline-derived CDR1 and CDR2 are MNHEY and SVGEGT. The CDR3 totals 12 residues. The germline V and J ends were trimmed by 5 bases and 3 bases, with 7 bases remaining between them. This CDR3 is CASSPAYTEAFF. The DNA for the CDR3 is TGTGCCAGCAGTCCCGCTTACACTGAAGCTTTCTTT.

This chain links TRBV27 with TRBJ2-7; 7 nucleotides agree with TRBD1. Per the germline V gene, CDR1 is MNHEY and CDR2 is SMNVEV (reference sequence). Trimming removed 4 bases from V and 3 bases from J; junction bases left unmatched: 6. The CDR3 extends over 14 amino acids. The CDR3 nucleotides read TGTGCCAGCAGTTCCTGGGACAGCGGCTACGAGCAGTACTTC. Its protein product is CASSSWDSGYEQYF.

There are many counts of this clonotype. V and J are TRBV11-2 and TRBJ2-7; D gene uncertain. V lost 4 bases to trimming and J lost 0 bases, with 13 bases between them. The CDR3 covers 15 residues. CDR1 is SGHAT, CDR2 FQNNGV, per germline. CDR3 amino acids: CASSSQMSSSYEQYF. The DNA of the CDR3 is TGTGCCAGCAGCTCTCAGATGTCCAGCTCCTACGAGCAGTACTTC.

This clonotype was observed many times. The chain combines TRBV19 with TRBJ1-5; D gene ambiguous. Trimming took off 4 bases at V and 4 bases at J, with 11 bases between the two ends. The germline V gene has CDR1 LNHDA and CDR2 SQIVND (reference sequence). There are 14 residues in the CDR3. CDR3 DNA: TGTGCCAGTAGTAAGCTGAAGGAAAATCAGCCCCAGCATTTT. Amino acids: CASSKLKENQPQHF.

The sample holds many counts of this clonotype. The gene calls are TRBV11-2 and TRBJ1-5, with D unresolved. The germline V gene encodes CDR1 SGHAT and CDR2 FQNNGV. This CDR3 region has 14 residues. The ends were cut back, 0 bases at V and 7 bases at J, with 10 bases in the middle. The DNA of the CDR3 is TGTGCCAGCAGCTTAGACGGCGGTACCCAGCCCCAGCATTTT. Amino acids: CASSLDGGTQPQHF.

CDR3 bases: TGTGCCTGGAGTGTCTCGAAGATAGAGACCCAGTACTTC. It encodes CAWSVSKIETQYF. V gene TRBV30 combines with J gene TRBJ2-5; D gene unclear. Germline CDR1 GTSNPN, CDR2 SVGIG (reference sequence). V was clipped by 0 bases and J by 4 bases, with 9 bases between them. This CDR3 spans 13 amino acids.

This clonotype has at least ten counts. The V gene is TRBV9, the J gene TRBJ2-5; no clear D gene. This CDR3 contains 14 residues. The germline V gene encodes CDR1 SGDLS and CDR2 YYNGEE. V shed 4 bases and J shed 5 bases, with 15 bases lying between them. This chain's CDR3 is CASSPRPGLETQYF. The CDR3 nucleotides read TGTGCCAGCAGCCCTCGCCCCGGCCTGGAGACCCAGTACTTC.

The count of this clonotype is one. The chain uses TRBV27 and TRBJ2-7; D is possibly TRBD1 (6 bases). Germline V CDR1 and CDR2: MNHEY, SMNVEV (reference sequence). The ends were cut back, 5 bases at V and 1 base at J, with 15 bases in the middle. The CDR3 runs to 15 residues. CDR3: CASSQTGHRSYEQYF. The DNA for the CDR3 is TGTGCCAGCAGTCAGACGGGACACAGGTCCTACGAGCAGTACTTC.

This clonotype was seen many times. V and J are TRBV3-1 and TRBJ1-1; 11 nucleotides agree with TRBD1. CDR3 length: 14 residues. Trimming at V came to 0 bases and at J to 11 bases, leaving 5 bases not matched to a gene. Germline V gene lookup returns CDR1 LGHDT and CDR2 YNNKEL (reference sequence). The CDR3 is CASSQDGTGGLAFF. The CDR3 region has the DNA TGTGCCAGCAGCCAAGATGGGACAGGGGGTTTGGCTTTCTTT.